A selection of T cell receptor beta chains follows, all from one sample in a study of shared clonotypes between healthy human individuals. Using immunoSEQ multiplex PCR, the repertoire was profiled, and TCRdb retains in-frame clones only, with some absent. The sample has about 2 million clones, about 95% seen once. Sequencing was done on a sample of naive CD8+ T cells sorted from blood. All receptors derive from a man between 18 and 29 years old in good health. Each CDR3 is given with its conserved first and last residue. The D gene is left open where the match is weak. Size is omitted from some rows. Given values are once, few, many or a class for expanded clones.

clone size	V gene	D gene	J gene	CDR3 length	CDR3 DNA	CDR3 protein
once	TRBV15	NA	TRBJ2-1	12	TGTGCCACCAGCATCGACTACAATGAGCAGTTCTTC	CATSIDYNEQFF
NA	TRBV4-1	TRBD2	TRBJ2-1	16	TGCGCCAGCAGCCGTGCTTCGGGACTAGCATACAATGAGCAGTTCTTC	CASSRASGLAYNEQFF
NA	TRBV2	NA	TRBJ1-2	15	TGTGCCAGCAGAAACAGGGCGGGGACTTCTTATGGCTACACCTTC	CASRNRAGTSYGYTF
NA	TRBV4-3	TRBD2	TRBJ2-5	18	TGCGCCAGCAGCCAAGATTACTCTGGGACTAGCAGCCGGGAGACCCAGTACTTC	CASSQDYSGTSSRETQYF
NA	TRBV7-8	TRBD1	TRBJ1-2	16	TGTGCCAGCAGCCCAGGACAGGGTTCTTACCTCTATGGCTACACCTTC	CASSPGQGSYLYGYTF
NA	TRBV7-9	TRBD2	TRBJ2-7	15	TGTGCCAGCAGCAAGGTGCCTAGCGGGAGTTACGAGCAGTACTTC	CASSKVPSGSYEQYF
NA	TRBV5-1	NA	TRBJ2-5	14	TGCGCCAGCAGCTTGTTCCCAGACCAAGAGACCCAGTACTTC	CASSLFPDQETQYF
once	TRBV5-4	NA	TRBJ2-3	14	TGTGCCAGCGGCCCTCAACTAAGCACAGATACGCAGTATTTT	CASGPQLSTDTQYF
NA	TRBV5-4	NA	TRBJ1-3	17	TGTGCCAGCAGCGCCCAAGGTCTGGGCTCCTCTGGAAACACCATATATTTT	CASSAQGLGSSGNTIYF
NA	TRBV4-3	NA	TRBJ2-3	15	TGCGCCAGCAGCCAAGCGGCAGGCGATTCAGATACGCAGTATTTT	CASSQAAGDSDTQYF
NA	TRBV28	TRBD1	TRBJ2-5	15	TGTGCCAGTATAGGGACAGAGAGCCACCAAGAGACCCAGTACTTC	CASIGTESHQETQYF
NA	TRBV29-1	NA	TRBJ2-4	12	TGCAGCGTTGAAAGGGGAAAAAACATTCAGTACTTC	CSVERGKNIQYF
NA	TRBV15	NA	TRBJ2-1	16	TGTGCCACCAGCAGTTGGGGGAGTCCCCCAAACAATGAGCAGTTCTTC	CATSSWGSPPNNEQFF
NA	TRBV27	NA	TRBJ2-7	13	TGTGCCAGCAGGACTGGCGGATCCTACGAGCAGTACTTC	CASRTGGSYEQYF
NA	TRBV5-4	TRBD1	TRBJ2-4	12	TGTGCCACCGGGACAGGGGGAGACATTCAGTACTTC	CATGTGGDIQYF
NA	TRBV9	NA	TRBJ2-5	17	TGTGCCAGCAGCCCCGCCGGAACGGGGTGGGACCAAGAGACCCAGTACTTC	CASSPAGTGWDQETQYF
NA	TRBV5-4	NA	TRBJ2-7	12	TGTGCCAGCAGCGGTGGATCCTACGAGCAGTACTTC	CASSGGSYEQYF
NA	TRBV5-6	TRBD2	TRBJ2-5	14	TGTGCCAGCAGTGGGGGGGAGTCCCAAGAGACCCAGTACTTC	CASSGGESQETQYF
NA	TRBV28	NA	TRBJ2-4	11	TGTGCCAGCAGAGACGGTAACATTCAGTACTTC	CASRDGNIQYF
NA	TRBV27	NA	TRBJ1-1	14	TGTGCCAGCCGGGTGGGGGTAATGAACACTGAAGCTTTCTTT	CASRVGVMNTEAFF
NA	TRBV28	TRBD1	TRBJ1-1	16	TGTGCCAGCAGTTCCCCAGGGGGCAGATGGGACACTGAAGCTTTCTTT	CASSSPGGRWDTEAFF
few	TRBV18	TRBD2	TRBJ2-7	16	TGTGCCAGCTCACCACCTTTGAGCGGGGGATCGGGTGAGCAGTACTTC	CASSPPLSGGSGEQYF
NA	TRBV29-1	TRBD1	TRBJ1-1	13	TGCAGCGTTGCGGGACAGGGGGGCACTGAAGCTTTCTTT	CSVAGQGGTEAFF
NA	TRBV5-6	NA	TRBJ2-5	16	TGTGCCAGCAGCTGGGACACCAGCGGGTTTTTGGAGACCCAGTACTTC	CASSWDTSGFLETQYF
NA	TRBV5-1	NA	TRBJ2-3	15	TGCGCCAGCAAAACCCAGGGAACCGCGACAGATACGCAGTATTTT	CASKTQGTATDTQYF
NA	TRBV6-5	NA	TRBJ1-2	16	TGTGCCAGCAGTTCCCTACACGATCAGGAGAACTATGGCTACACCTTC	CASSSLHDQENYGYTF
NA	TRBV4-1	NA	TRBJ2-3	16	TGCGCCAGCAGCCAAGATTCGGTCGGGGGCGCAGATACGCAGTATTTT	CASSQDSVGGADTQYF
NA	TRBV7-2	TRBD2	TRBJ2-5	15	TGTGCCAGCAGCTTAGCCGGCGGGAGTGGTGAGACCCAGTACTTC	CASSLAGGSGETQYF
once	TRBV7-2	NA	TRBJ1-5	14	TGTGCCAGCAGCCCCCTCTTCGGGAATCAGCCCCAGCATTTT	CASSPLFGNQPQHF
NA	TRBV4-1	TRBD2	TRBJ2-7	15	TGCGCCAGCAGCCAAATCCTAGCGGGGGCCTACGAGCAGTACTTC	CASSQILAGAYEQYF
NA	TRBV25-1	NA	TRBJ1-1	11	TGTGCCAGCAGTATGGGGGCTGAAGCTTTCTTT	CASSMGAEAFF
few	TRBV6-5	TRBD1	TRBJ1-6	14	TGTGCCAGCAGTCGGACAGGGAATAATTCACCCCTCCACTTT	CASSRTGNNSPLHF
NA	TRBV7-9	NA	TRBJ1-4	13	TGTGCCAGCAGCCCGGATGGGTGGGAAAAACTGTTTTTT	CASSPDGWEKLFF
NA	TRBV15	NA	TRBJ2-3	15	TGTGCCACCAGCAGAGAGGGCTCCTACACAGATACGCAGTATTTT	CATSREGSYTDTQYF
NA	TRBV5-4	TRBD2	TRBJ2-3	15	TGTGCCAGCAGCTTGGCTAGCGGGAGCGGTTATACGCAGTATTTT	CASSLASGSGYTQYF
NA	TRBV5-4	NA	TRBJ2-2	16	TGTGCCAGCAGTTTTCCAGGGGTTTCGGACACCGGGGAGCTGTTTTTT	CASSFPGVSDTGELFF
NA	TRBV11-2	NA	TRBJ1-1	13	TGTGCCAGTTCGACAGCCATGAACACTGAAGCTTTCTTT	CASSTAMNTEAFF
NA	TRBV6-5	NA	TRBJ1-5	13	TGTGCCAGCAGTTACTCGATCAATCAGCCCCAGCATTTT	CASSYSINQPQHF
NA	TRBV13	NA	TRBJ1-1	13	TGTGCCAGCAGCTTATATGGGAGCACTGAAGCTTTCTTT	CASSLYGSTEAFF
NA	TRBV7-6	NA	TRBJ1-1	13	TGTGCCAGCAGCTTAGGTGGGAGCACTGAAGCTTTCTTT	CASSLGGSTEAFF
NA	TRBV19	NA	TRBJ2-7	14	TGTGCCAGACCCTCTAGCTCCCCGCCTCATGAGCAGTACTTC	CARPSSSPPHEQYF
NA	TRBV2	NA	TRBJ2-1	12	TGTGCCAGCTATCTAGCCCAGCAGGGCACGTTCTTC	CASYLAQQGTFF
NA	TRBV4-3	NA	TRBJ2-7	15	TGCGCCAGCAGCCAAGGAACAGCTTCCTCCTACGAGCAGTACTTC	CASSQGTASSYEQYF
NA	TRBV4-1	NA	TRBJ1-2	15	TGCGCCAGCAGCCAAGGAAATGGGGGAGACTATGGCTACACCTTC	CASSQGNGGDYGYTF
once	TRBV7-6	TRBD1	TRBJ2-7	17	TGTGCCAGCAGCTTACTGGGACAGGGGGAAGCTTTCTACGAGCAGTACTTC	CASSLLGQGEAFYEQYF
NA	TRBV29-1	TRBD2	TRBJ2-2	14	TGCAGCGTTGAGACTAGCGGGAGTACCGGGGAGCTGTTTTTT	CSVETSGSTGELFF
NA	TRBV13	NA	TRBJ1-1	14	TGTGCCAGCAGCTTAGGCCAGGGTAACACTGAAGCTTTCTTT	CASSLGQGNTEAFF
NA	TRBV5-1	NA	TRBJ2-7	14	TGCGCCAGCAGCTTGCCGGGACAATCTTACGAGCAGTACTTC	CASSLPGQSYEQYF
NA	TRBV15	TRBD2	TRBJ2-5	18	TGTGCCACCAGCAGCACCCTAGCGGGAGGGCCCGGGGAGGAGACCCAGTACTTC	CATSSTLAGGPGEETQYF